Following are 10 T cell receptor beta chains from one sample sequenced in a study of T cell clones after liver transplantation. TCRdb's copy holds only in-frame clones and misses some; the assay was immunoSEQ multiplex PCR. Altogether tens of thousands of clones are present, 60% to 80% being singletons, with the ten largest covering 9.7%. The sample in question was CD4+ T cells from blood, obtained at the 22-month timepoint. The receptors come from a human patient who received a liver transplant. Part of the T cell pool may stem from the graft donor.

The gene calls are TRBV7-6 and TRBJ1-3; D is possibly TRBD1 (6 bases). Trimming pared 3 bases from V and 1 base from J, leaving 10 bases between. The CDR3 loop spans 15 amino acids. From germline, CDR1 is SGHVS and CDR2 FNYEAQ. CDR3 DNA sequence: TGTGCCAGCAGCTTTGGAGGGGGGTCTGGAAACACCATATATTTT. Residues: CASSFGGGSGNTIYF.

The DNA for the CDR3 is TGCGCCAGCAGCCGAGGCACAGACGTCTACGAGCAGTACTTC. Translated: CASSRGTDVYEQYF. The chain recombines TRBV5-1 with TRBJ2-7; unclear D gene. V was pared by 4 bases and J by 3 bases, with 14 bases between. Germline CDR1 SGHRS, CDR2 YFSETQ. The CDR3 runs to 14 residues.

A few counts support this clone. The J gene is TRBJ2-7, the V gene TRBV11-2; TRBD2 is a possible D gene (7 bases). V was clipped by 5 bases and J by 2 bases, with 16 bases between them. This CDR3 has 15 amino acids. Germline CDR1 is SGHAT and CDR2 is FQNNGV. CDR3 DNA: TGTGCCAGCAGCGCCTTTGGGGGGGGGCCCTACGAGCAGTACTTC. Its translation is CASSAFGGGPYEQYF.

J is TRBJ2-3 and V is TRBV11-3; perhaps TRBD2 as D (5 bases). The V gene lost 3 bases and the J gene lost 2 bases, with 12 bases spanning the gap. The CDR3 consists of 15 residues. Looked up from germline, CDR1 is SGHNT and CDR2 is YENEEA. CDR3 amino acids: CASSLGAVPTDTQYF. The CDR3 DNA reads TGTGCCAGCAGCTTGGGAGCAGTACCCACAGATACGCAGTATTTT.

CDR3 DNA: TGTGCCAGCAGCTTAGGTTTTCAGGGTCCTAGCGGAAGCTACGAGCAGTACTTC. It specifies CASSLGFQGPSGSYEQYF. The V gene is TRBV7-2, the J gene TRBJ2-7; TRBD2 matches 7 bases. The CDR3 covers 18 residues. Looked up from germline, CDR1 is SGHTA and CDR2 is FQGNSA. Trimming removed 1 base from V and 3 bases from J; junction bases left unmatched: 15.

V gene TRBV28 combines with J gene TRBJ1-1; D remains ambiguous. Trimming removed 6 bases from V and 3 bases from J, with 11 bases in between. CDR3 length equals 13 residues. CDR1 and CDR2 (germline): MDHEN, SYDVKM. CDR3 amino acids: CASSPGRYTEAFF. In nucleotides, the CDR3 is TGTGCCAGCAGCCCCGGCAGGTACACTGAAGCTTTCTTT.

This clone was seen more than once but under ten times. The V and J genes are TRBV5-1 and TRBJ2-2; perhaps TRBD1 as D (6 bases). This CDR3 has 15 residues. Germline CDR1 reads SGHRS; CDR2 reads YFSETQ. With 4 bases removed from V and 5 bases from J, the gap between germline ends came to 15 bases. CDR3 loop: CASSRQGQGTGELFF. The CDR3 nucleotides are TGCGCCAGCAGCCGCCAGGGGCAGGGAACCGGGGAGCTGTTTTTT.

This chain connects TRBV10-1 to TRBJ1-2, with D possibly TRBD1 on 5 matching bases. The ends were cut back, 6 bases at V and 3 bases at J, with 14 bases in the middle. CDR1 and CDR2 (germline): WNHNN, SYGVQD (reference sequence). The CDR3 has 14 residues. CDR3 sequence reads: CASSPSGADYGYTF. As DNA, the CDR3 is TGCGCCAGCAGCCCCTCCGGGGCAGACTATGGCTACACCTTC.

The rearrangement uses TRBV28 and TRBJ1-5; a weak D match, TRBD1 (5 bases). With 7 bases removed from V and 7 bases from J, the gap between germline ends came to 20 bases. CDR3 length: 15 residues. Per the germline V gene, CDR1 is MDHEN and CDR2 is SYDVKM. The CDR3 nucleotides read TGTGCCAGCATTGGGGGGGAAAGCATAGGACAGCCCCAGCATTTT. Its protein is CASIGGESIGQPQHF.

V and J are TRBV27 and TRBJ2-3, with D maybe TRBD2 (6 bases). This CDR3 region has 14 residues. Trimming removed 3 bases from V and 6 bases from J, with 13 bases in between. Germline V gene sequence: CDR1 MNHEY, CDR2 SMNVEV (reference sequence). In DNA, the CDR3 is TGTGCCAGCAGTTTGCGGGGTGCCGTGGATACGCAGTATTTT. Translated: CASSLRGAVDTQYF.